The next 27 T cell receptor beta chains were all read from a single sample in a study of blood T cells in healthy people across ages. Sample-barcoded 5' priming and a J-beta primer mix drove a second PCR of roughly 7 to 11 cycles. TCRdb fed the 5' RACE reads into MiXCR, producing one record per CDR3 protein. The sample lists under 2,000,000 distinct CDR3 sequences, about 49% occurring once. Sequenced: blood. The source of these receptors is a woman between 40 and 50 years old in good health.

This clonotype showed up just a few times. The rearrangement joins TRBV28 to TRBJ2-7; tentative D call: TRBD2 (7 bases). The CDR3 contains 15 residues. CDR1 is MDHEN, CDR2 SYDVKM, per germline. The V and J ends lost 3 bases and 1 base respectively, with 13 bases between them. DNA of the CDR3: TGTGCCAGCAGTTTGGGGGGGGACACGTCCTACGAGCAGTACTTC. Its protein is CASSLGGDTSYEQYF.

The gene calls are TRBV4-3 and TRBJ2-3; 11 nucleotides align to TRBD2. Germline V lookup: CDR1 LGHNA, CDR2 YSLEER. The CDR3 consists of 16 residues. The V gene end was trimmed by 0 bases and the J gene end by 5 bases; junction bases not matched to a gene: 4. CDR3 region: CASSQDWLAGGDTQYF. CDR3 coding DNA: TGCGCCAGCAGCCAAGATTGGCTAGCGGGGGGAGATACGCAGTATTTT.

V gene TRBV7-6 combines with J gene TRBJ2-7, with a weak D call TRBD2 (5 bases). V shed 7 bases and J shed 2 bases, with 15 bases lying between them. CDR1 is SGHVS, CDR2 FNYEAQ, per germline. This CDR3 comprises 14 residues. CDR3 amino acids: CASIFTGIPYEQYF. In DNA form, the CDR3 reads TGTGCCAGCATCTTCACGGGAATCCCCTACGAGCAGTACTTC.

V is TRBV4-3 and J is TRBJ1-4; D is unresolved. The CDR3 totals 13 residues. Per the germline V gene, CDR1 is LGHNA and CDR2 is YSLEER. V shed 0 bases and J shed 3 bases, with 2 bases lying between them. The CDR3 DNA is TGCGCCAGCAGCCAAGATCCTAATGAAAAACTGTTTTTT. As protein: CASSQDPNEKLFF.

This chain connects TRBV27 to TRBJ2-1, with D perhaps given as TRBD1 or TRBD2 (6 bases each). CDR3 length: 14 residues. Germline CDR1 and CDR2: MNHEY and SMNVEV (reference sequence). Deletions cut 7 bases from V and 10 bases from J, with 20 bases between. CDR3 in amino acids: CASKSQGRSYEQFF. The DNA of the CDR3 is TGTGCCAGCAAATCCCAGGGGAGGTCCTACGAGCAGTTCTTC.

The genes are TRBV14 and TRBJ2-3; D gene ambiguous. The V gene's germline CDR1 is SGHDN and CDR2 FVKESK. The ends were cut back, 0 bases at V and 4 bases at J, with 8 bases in the middle. This CDR3 is built from 14 residues. The DNA of the CDR3 is TGTGCCAGCAGCCAAGAGTACGGCCCAGATACGCAGTATTTT. This codes for CASSQEYGPDTQYF. The full variable domain, completed using reference TRBV14 and TRBJ2-3, is EAGVTQFPSHSVIEKGQTVTLRCDPISGHDNLYWYRRVMGKEIKFLLHFVKESKQDESGMPNNRFLAERTGGTYSTLKVQPAELEDSGVYFCASSQEYGPDTQYFGPGTRLTVL.

V and J are TRBV28 and TRBJ1-2; a weak D match, TRBD1 (5 bases). The CDR3 sequence is 14 residues long. Deletions cut 1 base from V and 5 bases from J, with 11 bases between. Germline assignment: CDR1 MDHEN and CDR2 SYDVKM. CDR3 protein: CASSLSDREYGYTF. The CDR3 DNA sequence: TGTGCCAGCAGTTTATCCGACAGAGAGTATGGCTACACCTTC.

The V gene is TRBV3-1, the J gene TRBJ2-1; D uncertain. The CDR3 is made up of 11 amino acids. Trimming stripped 1 base from V and 12 bases from J, with 7 bases between. The germline CDR1 and CDR2 sequences are LGHDT and YNNKEL (reference sequence). DNA of the CDR3: TGTGCCAGCAGCCAAGTGGCGAGGCAGTTCTTC. It codes for CASSQVARQFF.

This chain connects TRBV6-5 to TRBJ2-7; 7 bases are a match to TRBD1. This CDR3 contains 13 residues. Per germline, CDR1 MNHEY and CDR2 SVGAGI. Germline trimming cut 1 base from V and 6 bases from J; bases unmatched to any gene: 3. CDR3 in amino acids: CASSYLQGTEQYF. DNA of the CDR3: TGTGCCAGCAGTTACTTACAGGGGACCGAGCAGTACTTC.

This clonotype has a handful of counts. V usage is TRBV29-1 and J usage is TRBJ2-5; D is possibly TRBD1 (6 bases). Trimming left V 8 bases short and J 3 bases short, with 10 bases between. CDR1 and CDR2 from the germline V gene are SQVTM and ANQGSEA. The CDR3 length is 11 residues. The CDR3 coding sequence is TGCAGCCATGGGGGCGAAGAGACCCAGTACTTC. It encodes CSHGGEETQYF.

The J gene is TRBJ2-7, the V gene TRBV7-2; TRBD2 matches at 7 bases. With V trimmed by 3 bases and J by 0 bases, 8 bases remained unmatched. This CDR3 is 16 amino acids long. Per germline, CDR1 SGHTA and CDR2 FQGNSA. CDR3 bases: TGTGCCAGCAGCTTGCTTGGGGGGGGAATCTCCTACGAGCAGTACTTC. This encodes CASSLLGGGISYEQYF.

The V call is TRBV27, the J call TRBJ2-7; no reliable D call. The V end was cut by 6 bases, the J end by 3 bases, with 15 bases between. The CDR3 is made up of 14 amino acids. In germline, CDR1 is MNHEY, CDR2 SMNVEV (reference sequence). As DNA, the CDR3 is TGTGCCAGCAGACGCGAACGCGCCGACTACGAGCAGTACTTC. Amino acids: CASRRERADYEQYF.

This clonotype showed up just a few times. This chain joins TRBV28 and TRBJ2-7; D is ambiguous. The CDR3 has 10 residues. CDR1 is MDHEN and CDR2 is SYDVKM in the germline V gene. Trimming took 3 bases from V and 7 from J, leaving 4 bases between them. The CDR3 DNA sequence: TGTGCCAGCAGTTTCAGGGAGCAGTACTTC. It specifies CASSFREQYF. The variable domain in full, completed from reference TRBV28 and TRBJ2-7, reads DVKVTQSSRYLVKRTGEKVFLECVQDMDHENMFWYRQDPGLGLRLIYFSYDVKMKEKGDIPEGYSVSREKKERFSLILESASTNQTSMYLCASSFREQYFGPGTRLTVT.

The genes are TRBV15 and TRBJ2-5; TRBD1 matches 7 bases. The CDR3 totals 15 residues. Looked up from germline, CDR1 is LNHNV and CDR2 is YYDKDF (reference sequence). The V gene end was trimmed by 0 bases and the J gene end by 1 base; junction bases not matched to a gene: 2. The CDR3 sequence: CATSRDWDSQETQYF. The CDR3 coding sequence is TGTGCCACCAGCAGAGACTGGGACAGCCAAGAGACCCAGTACTTC.

The gene calls are TRBV9 and TRBJ2-1; TRBD2 agrees at 12 bases. Trimming removed 0 bases from V and 12 bases from J; junction bases left unmatched: 4. The germline V gene encodes CDR1 SGDLS and CDR2 YYNGEE. The CDR3 is 14 residues long. The CDR3 sequence is CASSVGLAGGRQFF. CDR3 nucleotides: TGTGCCAGCAGCGTAGGTCTAGCGGGGGGGCGGCAGTTCTTC.

The CDR3 loop reads CSASDHPTDTQYF. The DNA for the CDR3 is TGCAGTGCTTCGGACCATCCCACAGATACGCAGTATTTT. V is TRBV20-1 and J is TRBJ2-3; no clear D. The CDR3 has 13 amino acids. CDR1 is DFQATT and CDR2 is SNEGSKA in the germline V gene (reference sequence). V lost 5 bases, J lost 2 bases, and 11 bases lay in between.

The chain combines TRBV20-1 with TRBJ1-5; TRBD1 aligns across 9 bases. The germline CDR1 and CDR2 sequences are DFQATT and SNEGSKA (reference sequence). The CDR3 is 14 amino acids. J was trimmed by 3 bases and V by 2 bases; bases with no gene match: 2. The CDR3 DNA follows: TGCAGTGCTAGATGGGACAGGGACAATCAGCCCCAGCATTTT. Translated: CSARWDRDNQPQHF.

This clonotype was recorded at least ten times. The V call is TRBV29-1, the J call TRBJ2-5, with TRBD1 identical over 7 bases. V lost 8 bases and J lost 4; bases outside the gene matches: 7. This CDR3 contains 12 residues. Per the germline V gene, CDR1 is SQVTM and CDR2 is ANQGSEA. The CDR3 coding sequence is TGCAGCTCTAGACAGGGCTCAGAGACCCAGTACTTC. As protein: CSSRQGSETQYF.

V and J are TRBV11-2 and TRBJ2-7; the D call may be TRBD1 or TRBD2 (6 bases each). Germline V gene lookup returns CDR1 SGHAT and CDR2 FQNNGV. The germline V and J ends were trimmed by 7 bases and 6 bases, with 19 bases remaining between them. The CDR3 extends over 14 amino acids. The DNA for the CDR3 is TGTGCCAGCATGCGAGGGGGGCCTCTCAGCGAGCAGTACTTC. It yields the protein CASMRGGPLSEQYF. The complete variable domain, with remaining parts taken from reference TRBV11-2 and TRBJ2-7, reads EAGVAQSPRYKIIEKRQSVAFWCNPISGHATLYWYQQILGQGPKLLIQFQNNGVVDDSQLPKDRFSAERLKGVDSTLKIQPAKLEDSAVYLCASMRGGPLSEQYFGPGTRLTVT.

The V gene is TRBV28, the J gene TRBJ2-3; D may be TRBD1 (5 bases). This CDR3 has 15 amino acids. CDR1 is MDHEN and CDR2 is SYDVKM in the germline V gene. Between the trimmed V and J ends, which lost 3 bases and 4 bases, there was a span of 14 bases. CDR3 region: CASSFKGLGADTQYF. CDR3 DNA: TGTGCCAGCAGTTTCAAGGGGCTTGGCGCAGATACGCAGTATTTT.

This clonotype has a handful of counts. The CDR3 DNA reads TGTGCCAGCAGCGGCTACGGGGCCAGTGGGACCCAGTACTTC. Its protein product is CASSGYGASGTQYF. The chain joins TRBV9 to TRBJ2-5; tentatively, D is TRBD1 or TRBD2 (5 bases each). Trimming left V 3 bases short and J 7 bases short, with 16 bases between. The CDR3 runs to 14 residues. Germline V gives CDR1 SGDLS, CDR2 YYNGEE.

The rearrangement links TRBV4-3 to TRBJ1-4; D is possibly TRBD1 (5 bases). Germline-derived CDR1 and CDR2 are LGHNA and YSLEER. This CDR3 spans 17 amino acids. V was pared by 0 bases and J by 8 bases, with 19 bases between. The CDR3 region is CASSQDARGLPGEKLFF. CDR3 in DNA: TGCGCCAGCAGCCAAGATGCCCGGGGCCTCCCAGGGGAAAAACTGTTTTTT.

This chain links TRBV15 with TRBJ1-5; TRBD1 is a possible D gene (5 bases). V was clipped by 6 bases and J by 7 bases, with 16 bases between them. CDR1 is LNHNV and CDR2 is YYDKDF in the germline V gene (reference sequence). The CDR3 spans 14 residues. CDR3 region: CATSAARGVQPQHF. DNA of the CDR3: TGTGCCACCAGTGCAGCCCGAGGGGTCCAGCCCCAGCATTTT.

This chain connects TRBV7-9 to TRBJ2-5; D gene unclear. The germline V and J ends were trimmed by 3 bases and 0 bases, with 14 bases remaining between them. This CDR3 spans 16 amino acids. Germline loops: CDR1 SEHNR, CDR2 FQNEAQ (reference sequence). The CDR3 DNA reads as TGTGCCAGCAGCTTCTCTCTGCATATGTACCAAGAGACCCAGTACTTC. It encodes CASSFSLHMYQETQYF.

The J gene is TRBJ1-2, the V gene TRBV14; no clear D. The CDR3 runs 14 residues. V dropped 0 bases and J dropped 4 bases, with 9 bases sitting between them. The germline CDR1 and CDR2 sequences are SGHDN and FVKESK. The DNA for the CDR3 is TGTGCCAGCAGCCAAGAAGGCAGGACCTATGGCTACACCTTC. This translates into CASSQEGRTYGYTF.

This clonotype was recorded a few times. The V gene is TRBV24-1, the J gene TRBJ2-7, with a weak D call TRBD2 (5 bases). Trimming cost V 4 bases and J 1 base, with 13 bases left between them. The CDR3 extends over 15 amino acids. Germline values: CDR1 KGHDR, CDR2 SFDVKD. The chain's CDR3 is CATSDPHGKSYEQYF. DNA for the CDR3: TGTGCCACCAGTGACCCACACGGGAAATCCTACGAGCAGTACTTC.

The rearrangement uses TRBV4-2 and TRBJ2-1; D gene ambiguous. The CDR3 runs 15 residues. From germline, CDR1 is LGHNA and CDR2 YNFKEQ. The germline V and J ends were trimmed by 1 base and 6 bases, with 13 bases remaining between them. The CDR3 DNA reads TGTGCCAGCAGCCAAGGTCTTACTAAGCCCAATGAGCAGTTCTTC. Protein product: CASSQGLTKPNEQFF.